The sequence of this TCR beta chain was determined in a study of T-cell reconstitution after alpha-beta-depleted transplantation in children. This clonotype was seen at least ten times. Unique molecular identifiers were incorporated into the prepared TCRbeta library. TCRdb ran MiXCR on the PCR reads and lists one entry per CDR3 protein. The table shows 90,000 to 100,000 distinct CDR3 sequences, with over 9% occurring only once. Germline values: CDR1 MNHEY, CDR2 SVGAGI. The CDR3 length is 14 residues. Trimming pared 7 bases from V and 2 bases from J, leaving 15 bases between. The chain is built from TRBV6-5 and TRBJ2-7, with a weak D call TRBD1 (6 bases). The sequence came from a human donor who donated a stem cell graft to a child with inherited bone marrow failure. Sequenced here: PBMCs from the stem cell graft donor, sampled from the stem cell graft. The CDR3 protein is CASTPRAGAYEQYF. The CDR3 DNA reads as TGTGCCAGCACCCCTAGGGCAGGGGCCTACGAGCAGTACTTC.